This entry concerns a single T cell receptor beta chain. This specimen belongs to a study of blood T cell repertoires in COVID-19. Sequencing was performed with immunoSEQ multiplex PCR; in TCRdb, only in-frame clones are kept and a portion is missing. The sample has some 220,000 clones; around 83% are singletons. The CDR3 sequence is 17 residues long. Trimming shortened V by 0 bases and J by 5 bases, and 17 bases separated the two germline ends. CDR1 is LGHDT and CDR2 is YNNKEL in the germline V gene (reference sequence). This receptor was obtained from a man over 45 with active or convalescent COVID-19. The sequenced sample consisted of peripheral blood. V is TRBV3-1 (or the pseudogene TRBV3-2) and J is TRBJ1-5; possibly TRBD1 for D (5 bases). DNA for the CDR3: TGTGCCAGCAGCCAAGATAGTGGGGTAGGGGATGATCAGCCCCAGCATTTT. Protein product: CASSQDSGVGDDQPQHF.